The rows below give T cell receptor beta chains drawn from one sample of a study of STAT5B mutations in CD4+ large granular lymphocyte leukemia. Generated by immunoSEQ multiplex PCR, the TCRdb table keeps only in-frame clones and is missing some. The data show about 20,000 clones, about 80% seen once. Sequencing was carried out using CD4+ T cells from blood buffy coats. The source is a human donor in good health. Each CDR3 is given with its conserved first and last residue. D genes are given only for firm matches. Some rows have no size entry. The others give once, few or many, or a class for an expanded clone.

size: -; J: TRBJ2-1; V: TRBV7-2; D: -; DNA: TGTGCCAGCAGCTCAGGGTTGAGCTCCTACAATGAGCAGTTCTTC; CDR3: CASSSGLSSYNEQFF
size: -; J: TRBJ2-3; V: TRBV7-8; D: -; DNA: TGTGCCAGCAGCTTAGGAACGATTGCGAGCACAGATACGCAGTATTTT; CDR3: CASSLGTIASTDTQYF
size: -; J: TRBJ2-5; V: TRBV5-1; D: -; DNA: TGCGCCAGCAGCTTGGCTGGGGGGAGCGGCGAGACCCAGTACTTC; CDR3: CASSLAGGSGETQYF
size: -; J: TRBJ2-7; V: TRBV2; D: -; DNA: TGTGCCAGCAGCCAGGCTAACTACGAGCAGTACTTC; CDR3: CASSQANYEQYF
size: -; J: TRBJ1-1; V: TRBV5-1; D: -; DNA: TGCGCCAGCAGCCCGGGCTTGGGGAGGGGTTACAACACTGAAGCTTTCTTT; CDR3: CASSPGLGRGYNTEAFF
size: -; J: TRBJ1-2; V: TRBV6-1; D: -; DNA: TGTGCCAGCAGTGAAAGGGACATTTATGGCTACACCTTC; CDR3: CASSERDIYGYTF
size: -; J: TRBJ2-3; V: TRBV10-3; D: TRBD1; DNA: TGTGCCATCAGCCCGGGACAGGGGGCCCCCACAGATACGCAGTATTTT; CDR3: CAISPGQGAPTDTQYF
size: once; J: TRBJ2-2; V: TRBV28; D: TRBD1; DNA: TGTGCCAGCAGGGGGGACCTAGGGGGCCGAACCGGGGAGCTGTTTTTT; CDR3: CASRGDLGGRTGELFF
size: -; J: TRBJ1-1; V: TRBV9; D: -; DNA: TGTGCCAGCAGCTCGTCGGTCGGCACCATGAACACTGAAGCTTTCTTT; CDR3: CASSSSVGTMNTEAFF
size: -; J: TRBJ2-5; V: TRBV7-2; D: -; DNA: TGTGCCAGCAGCAGTGGGACCCCCTGGAGGGAGACCCAGTACTTC; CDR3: CASSSGTPWRETQYF
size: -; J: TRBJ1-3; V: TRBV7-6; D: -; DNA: TGTGCCAGCAGCCCCTATCAAAGGACAGCTCTCTCTGGAAACACCATATATTTT; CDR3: CASSPYQRTALSGNTIYF
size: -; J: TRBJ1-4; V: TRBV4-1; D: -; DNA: TGCGCCAGCAGCCACTCTATGGTCAAGACGTTTGAAAAACTGTTTTTT; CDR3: CASSHSMVKTFEKLFF